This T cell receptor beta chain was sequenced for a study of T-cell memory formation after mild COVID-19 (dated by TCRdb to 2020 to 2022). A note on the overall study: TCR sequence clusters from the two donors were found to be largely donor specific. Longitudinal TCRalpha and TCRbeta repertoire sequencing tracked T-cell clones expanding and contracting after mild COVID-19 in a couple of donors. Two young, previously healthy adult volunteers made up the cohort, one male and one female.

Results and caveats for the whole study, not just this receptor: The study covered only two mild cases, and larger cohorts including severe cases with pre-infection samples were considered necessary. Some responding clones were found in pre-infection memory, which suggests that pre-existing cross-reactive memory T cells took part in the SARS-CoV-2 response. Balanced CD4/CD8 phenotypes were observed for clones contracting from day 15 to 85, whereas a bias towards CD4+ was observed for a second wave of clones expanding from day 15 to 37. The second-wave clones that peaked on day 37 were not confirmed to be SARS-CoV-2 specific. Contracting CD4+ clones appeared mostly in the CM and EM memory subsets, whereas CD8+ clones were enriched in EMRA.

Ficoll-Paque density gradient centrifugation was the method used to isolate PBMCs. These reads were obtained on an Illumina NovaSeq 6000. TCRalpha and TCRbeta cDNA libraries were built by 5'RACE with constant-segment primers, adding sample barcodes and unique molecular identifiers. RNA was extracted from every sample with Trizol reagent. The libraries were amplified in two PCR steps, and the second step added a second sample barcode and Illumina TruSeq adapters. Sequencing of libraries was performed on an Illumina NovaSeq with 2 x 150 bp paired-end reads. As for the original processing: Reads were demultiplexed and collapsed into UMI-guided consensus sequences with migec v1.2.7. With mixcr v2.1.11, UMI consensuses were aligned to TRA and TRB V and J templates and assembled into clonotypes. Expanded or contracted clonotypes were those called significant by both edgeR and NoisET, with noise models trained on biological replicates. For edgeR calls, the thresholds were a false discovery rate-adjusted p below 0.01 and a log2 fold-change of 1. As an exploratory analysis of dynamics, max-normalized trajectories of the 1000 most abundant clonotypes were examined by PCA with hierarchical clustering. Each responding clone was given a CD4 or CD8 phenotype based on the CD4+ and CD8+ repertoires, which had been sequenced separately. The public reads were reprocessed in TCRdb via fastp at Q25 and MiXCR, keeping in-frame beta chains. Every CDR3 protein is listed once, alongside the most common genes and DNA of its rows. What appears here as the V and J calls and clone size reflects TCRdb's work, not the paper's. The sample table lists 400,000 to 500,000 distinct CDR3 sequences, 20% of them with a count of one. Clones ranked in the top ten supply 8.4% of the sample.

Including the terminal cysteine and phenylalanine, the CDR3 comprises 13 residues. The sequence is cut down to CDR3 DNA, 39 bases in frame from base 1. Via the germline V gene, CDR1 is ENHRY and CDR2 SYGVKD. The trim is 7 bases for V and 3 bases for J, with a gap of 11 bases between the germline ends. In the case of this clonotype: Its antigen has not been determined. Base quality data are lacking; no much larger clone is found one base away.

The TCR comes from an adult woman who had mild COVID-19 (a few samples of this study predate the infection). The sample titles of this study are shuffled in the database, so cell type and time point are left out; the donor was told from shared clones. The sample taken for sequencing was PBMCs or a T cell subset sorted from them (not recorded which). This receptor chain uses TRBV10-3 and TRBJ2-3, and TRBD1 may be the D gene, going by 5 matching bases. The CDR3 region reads CAIKQGTTDTQYF. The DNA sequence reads TGTGCCATCAAGCAGGGAACAACAGATACGCAGTATTTT.